This T cell receptor beta chain was documented in a study of control samples from healthy donors and cancer patients. Germline V gene lookup returns CDR1 SGHRS and CDR2 YFSETQ. Deletions cut 3 bases from V and 4 bases from J, with 16 bases between. The CDR3 totals 15 residues. Repertoires were generated with immunoSEQ multiplex PCR, while TCRdb's copy carries only in-frame clones and drops some. The table has approximately 110,000 clones, roughly nine tenths seen once. The genes are TRBV5-1 and TRBJ2-5; no definite D call. The sequence derives from a woman aged 18-35 years in good health. Sequencing was done on a sample of blood. The CDR3 DNA sequence: TGCGCCAGCAGCTGGGCCCCCTACCCCAGAGAGACCCAGTACTTC. This translates into CASSWAPYPRETQYF.